These 18 T cell receptor beta chains were all obtained from the same sample, sequenced in a study of blood T cell repertoires in COVID-19. Assay used: immunoSEQ multiplex PCR; TCRdb lists only in-frame clones, some missing. The sample has roughly 180,000 clones; 76% are singletons. Sequencing was done on a sample of peripheral blood. These receptor sequences come from a woman aged 45-65 years with active or convalescent COVID-19.

The chain recombines TRBV5-6 with TRBJ1-3; 7 positions match TRBD1. The CDR3 is made up of 16 amino acids. Losses at the gene ends were 0 bases for V and 0 bases for J; bases not matched to a gene: 3. The germline V gene encodes CDR1 SGHDT and CDR2 YYEEEE. The CDR3 nucleotides are TGTGCCAGCAGCTTGGTAAGGGGGCGCTCTGGAAACACCATATATTTT. Residues: CASSLVRGRSGNTIYF.

The rearrangement uses TRBV6-1 and TRBJ2-5, with D perhaps TRBD2 (5 bases). V was cut by 3 bases and J by 2 bases, with 13 bases left in between. The CDR3 covers 15 residues. Germline V gene data show CDR1 as MNHNS and CDR2 as SASEGT. The CDR3 is CASSDGRAAQETQYF. The CDR3 region has the DNA TGTGCCAGCAGTGATGGGCGGGCCGCTCAAGAGACCCAGTACTTC.

The chain couples TRBV7-2 to TRBJ1-1; D ambiguous. The V end lost 2 bases, the J end lost 2 bases, and 12 bases lay between the germline ends. The CDR3 runs 15 residues. CDR1 and CDR2 (germline): SGHTA, FQGNSA. CDR3 amino acids: CASSLSRGSNTEAFF. As DNA, the CDR3 is TGTGCCAGCAGCTTATCTCGGGGTAGTAACACTGAAGCTTTCTTT.

The rearrangement joins TRBV5-4 to TRBJ2-4, with TRBD2 matching 7 bases. V lost 0 bases to trimming and J lost 0 bases; unmatched junction nucleotides: 9. CDR3 length: 18 residues. Looked up from germline, CDR1 is SGHNT and CDR2 is YYREEE (reference sequence). CDR3 bases: TGTGCCAGCAGCTTGGGGGGGGGAGGAGTTCTAGCCAAAAACATTCAGTACTTC. This translates into CASSLGGGGVLAKNIQYF.

The chain uses TRBV28 and TRBJ2-6, with D perhaps matching TRBD1 (7 bases). V lost 3 bases and J lost 2, with 14 bases in between. The CDR3 has 17 amino acids. Germline V gives CDR1 MDHEN, CDR2 SYDVKM. CDR3 sequence: CASSFNRGGTGANVLTF. In DNA form, the CDR3 reads TGTGCCAGCAGTTTTAACAGGGGAGGTACTGGGGCCAACGTCCTGACTTTC.

CDR3 region: CASSRGGSSNEKLFF. CDR3 bases: TGTGCCAGCAGCCGAGGGGGCAGTTCAAATGAAAAACTGTTTTTT. The V gene is TRBV7-8, the J gene TRBJ1-4; 7 nucleotides line up with TRBD1. Losses at the gene ends were 5 bases for V and 5 bases for J; bases not matched to a gene: 8. Germline CDR1 SGHVS, CDR2 FQNEAQ. This CDR3 has 15 residues.

This clone was recorded at least ten times. This sequence joins TRBV19 and TRBJ1-3; D remains unclear. The CDR3 covers 13 residues. V was trimmed by 7 bases and J by 4 bases, leaving 11 bases between them. Germline lookup yields CDR1 LNHDA and CDR2 SQIVND (reference sequence). CDR3 sequence (DNA): TGTGCCAGTACCTCATCGGGGGGAAACACCATATATTTT. Amino acid sequence: CASTSSGGNTIYF.

The chain recombines TRBV28 with TRBJ1-5; TRBD1 matches 7 bases. CDR3 length: 15 amino acids. Germline CDR1 MDHEN, CDR2 SYDVKM. Germline trimming cut 6 bases from V and 0 bases from J; bases unmatched to any gene: 5. Here the CDR3 DNA reads TGTGCCAGCAGGAATCAGGGGGATAGCAATCAGCCCCAGCATTTT. Its translation: CASRNQGDSNQPQHF.

The J gene is TRBJ2-3, the V gene TRBV13; TRBD2 agrees at 9 bases. From germline, CDR1 is PRHDT and CDR2 FYEKMQ (reference sequence). The V and J ends lost 4 bases and 4 bases, in that order; junction bases with no gene match: 3. The CDR3 runs 14 residues. The CDR3 here is CASSSLAGADTQYF. The CDR3, as DNA: TGTGCCAGCAGCTCATTAGCGGGGGCAGATACGCAGTATTTT.

This chain links TRBV11-3 with TRBJ2-1; 8 bases are a match to TRBD1. The V segment lost 5 bases and the J segment 9 bases; nucleotides outside the gene matches: 15. CDR3 length: 16 residues. CDR1 and CDR2 from the germline V gene are SGHNT and YENEEA. Here the CDR3 DNA reads TGTGCCAGCAGCCAACAGGGACAGGCTACTAGGGGTGAGCAGTTCTTC. It specifies CASSQQGQATRGEQFF.

The rearrangement joins TRBV30 to TRBJ2-1; 7 bases line up with TRBD2. CDR1 is GTSNPN, CDR2 SVGIG, per germline (reference sequence). The trim removed 2 bases at V and 6 bases at J, leaving 4 bases unmatched. This CDR3 has 13 residues. The chain's CDR3 is CAWSWGRANEQFF. CDR3 in DNA: TGTGCCTGGAGTTGGGGGAGGGCCAATGAGCAGTTCTTC.

V usage is TRBV7-8 and J usage is TRBJ2-7; 8 nucleotides match TRBD2. After removal of 0 bases from V and 6 bases from J, the junction contained 1 base not matched to a gene. In germline, CDR1 is SGHVS, CDR2 FQNEAQ. The CDR3 sequence is 13 residues long. The CDR3 region has the DNA TGTGCCAGCAGCTTAGCTAGCGGGGTCGAGCAGTACTTC. As protein: CASSLASGVEQYF.

V gene TRBV3-1 (or the pseudogene TRBV3-2) combines with J gene TRBJ2-7, with TRBD1 matching 8 bases. Germline V gene data show CDR1 as LGHDT and CDR2 as YNNKEL (reference sequence). The trim removed 4 bases at V and 2 bases at J, leaving 4 bases unmatched. The CDR3 extends over 14 amino acids. This CDR3 reads CASSRDRTTYEQYF. The CDR3 coding sequence is TGTGCCAGCAGCCGGGACAGGACCACCTACGAGCAGTACTTC.

This chain uses TRBV28 with TRBJ2-6, with 11 bases fitting TRBD1. Germline assignment: CDR1 MDHEN and CDR2 SYDVKM. J was trimmed by 4 bases and V by 4 bases; bases with no gene match: 15. The CDR3 has 20 residues. The CDR3 bases are TGTGCCAGCAGTTCCCCCGTGCCAGGACAGGGGGCCCTCGGGGCCAACGTCCTGACTTTC. It codes for CASSSPVPGQGALGANVLTF.

The V call is TRBV12-3 or TRBV12-4, the J call TRBJ2-3; possibly TRBD1 for D (6 bases). This CDR3 has 13 residues. With 2 bases removed from V and 10 bases from J, the gap between germline ends came to 13 bases. The CDR3 protein is CASSLQQGHAQYF. The CDR3 bases are TGTGCCAGCAGTTTACAGCAGGGGCACGCGCAGTATTTT.

This sequence joins TRBV28 and TRBJ1-6; tentative D call: TRBD1 (5 bases). CDR1 and CDR2 (germline): MDHEN, SYDVKM. Trimming removed 6 bases at V and 7 bases at J, with 22 bases between. The length of the CDR3 is 17 residues. The CDR3 DNA is TGTGCCAGCAGGCCCGCCGGGACCCTGGGAGGCAATTCACCCCTCCACTTT. The encoded protein is CASRPAGTLGGNSPLHF. The full variable domain, rest sourced from reference TRBV28 and TRBJ1-6, is DVKVTQSSRYLVKRTGEKVFLECVQDMDHENMFWYRQDPGLGLRLIYFSYDVKMKEKGDIPEGYSVSREKKERFSLILESASTNQTSMYLCASRPAGTLGGNSPLHFGNGTRLTVT.

The rearrangement links TRBV19 to TRBJ2-6; D is unresolved. This CDR3 is built from 16 residues. V lost 1 base and J 1 base, leaving 8 bases between the germline ends. Germline loops: CDR1 LNHDA, CDR2 SQIVND (reference sequence). CDR3 DNA sequence: TGTGCCAGTAGTATAGCATGGAGTTCTGGGGCCAACGTCCTGACTTTC. Encoded protein: CASSIAWSSGANVLTF.

This rearrangement joins TRBV29-1 to TRBJ2-5; 7 bases are shared with TRBD1. Germline trimming cut 4 bases from V and 2 bases from J; bases unmatched to any gene: 7. Looked up from germline, CDR1 is SQVTM and CDR2 is ANQGSEA. There are 14 residues in the CDR3. The CDR3 DNA reads TGCAGCGTTGCCTACAGGGGACAACAAGAGACCCAGTACTTC. This sequence encodes CSVAYRGQQETQYF.